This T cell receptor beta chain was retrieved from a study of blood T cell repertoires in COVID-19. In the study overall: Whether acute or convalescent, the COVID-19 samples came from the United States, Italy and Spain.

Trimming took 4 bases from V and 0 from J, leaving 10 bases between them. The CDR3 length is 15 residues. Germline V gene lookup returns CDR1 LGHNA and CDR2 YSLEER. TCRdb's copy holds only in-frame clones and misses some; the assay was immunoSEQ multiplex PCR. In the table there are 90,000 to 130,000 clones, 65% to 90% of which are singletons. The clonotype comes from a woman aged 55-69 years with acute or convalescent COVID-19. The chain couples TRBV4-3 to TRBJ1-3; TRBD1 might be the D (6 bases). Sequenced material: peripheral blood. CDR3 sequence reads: CASSLLTGSGNTIYF. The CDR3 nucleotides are TGCGCCAGCAGCCTCTTGACAGGCTCTGGAAACACCATATATTTT.